This T cell receptor (beta chain) was captured in a study of cytomegalovirus exposure and HLA in healthy donors. Study as a whole: Of a few hundred genotyped donors, roughly 81% grouped in the Caucasian-associated ancestry cluster. Overall study results and limits: The sole available immune exposure information was CMV serostatus.

This cohort consisted of healthy bone marrow donors. A note on this clone: The antigen remains unidentified.

PCR primers comprised 60 Vbeta and 13 Jbeta primers. Profiling relied on immunoSEQ multiplex PCR, and the TCRdb table lists in-frame clones only, not all of them. The table has approximately 210,000 clones, roughly four fifths seen once. The CDR3 sequence is 12 residues long. CDR1 GTSNPN and CDR2 SVGIG come from the germline V gene (reference sequence). V lost 4 bases, J lost 0 bases, and 7 bases lay in between. This chain connects TRBV30 to TRBJ2-7; D uncertain. The source of this sequence is a woman in her forties or fifties in good health and CMV-seropositive. The specimen was PBMCs. The CDR3 sequence: CAWMRSSYEQYF. For the CDR3, the DNA is TGTGCCTGGATGAGGTCCTCCTACGAGCAGTACTTC.